These 24 T cell receptor beta chains originate from one sample sequenced in a study of shared clonotypes between healthy human individuals. TCRdb's copy holds only in-frame clones and misses some; the assay was immunoSEQ multiplex PCR. The sample records about 480,000 clones, about 80% being singletons. Sequenced: PBMCs. These TCRs come from a woman in her forties in good health. Some clones in this sample may be carry-over from other donors' samples.

A single count supports this clone. V gene TRBV7-9 combines with J gene TRBJ2-7, with 8 positions matching TRBD1. Trimming at V came to 6 bases and at J to 5 bases, leaving 12 bases not matched to a gene. The CDR3 totals 15 residues. The germline V gene has CDR1 SEHNR and CDR2 FQNEAQ (reference sequence). The CDR3 nucleotides are TGTGCCAGCAGTCGCGACAGGGGTCTAACAGACGAGCAGTACTTC. Protein: CASSRDRGLTDEQYF.

With regard to this clone: This specimen includes other DNA sequences encoding the same CDR3. This chain links TRBV5-1 with TRBJ1-2; TRBD1 agrees at 7 bases. V lost 0 bases and J lost 4; bases outside the gene matches: 6. Germline V gene sequence: CDR1 SGHRS, CDR2 YFSETQ. The CDR3 is 15 amino acids. CDR3 sequence reads: CASSLGTGASYGYTF. CDR3 nucleotides: TGCGCCAGCAGCTTGGGTACAGGGGCTAGCTATGGCTACACCTTC.

J is TRBJ1-1 and V is TRBV19; no firm D call. CDR3 length: 14 amino acids. V lost 7 bases and J lost 5, with 17 bases in between. Germline CDR1 LNHDA, CDR2 SQIVND (reference sequence). The CDR3 spells CASKGEREWTEAFF. The CDR3, as DNA: TGTGCCAGTAAAGGAGAAAGGGAATGGACTGAAGCTTTCTTT.

The rearrangement uses TRBV14 and TRBJ2-1; 10 bases agree with TRBD2. CDR1 SGHDN and CDR2 FVKESK come from the germline V gene. V lost 0 bases to trimming and J lost 8 bases; unmatched junction nucleotides: 10. CDR3 length: 17 amino acids. The CDR3 sequence is CASSQEGLAGGYDEQFF. DNA for the CDR3: TGTGCCAGCAGCCAAGAGGGTTTAGCGGGAGGTTATGATGAGCAGTTCTTC.

Notes on this clone: This same CDR3 is encoded by further DNA sequences in the sample. The rearrangement uses TRBV6-4 and TRBJ2-1; 9 nucleotides agree with TRBD2. The CDR3 is made up of 15 amino acids. Germline CDR1 reads MRHNA; CDR2 reads SNTAGT. Trimming at V came to 0 bases and at J to 7 bases, leaving 4 bases not matched to a gene. The CDR3 region has the DNA TGTGCCAGCAGTGACTCGGCGGGAGGGCCGAATGAGCAGTTCTTC. It specifies CASSDSAGGPNEQFF.

This clone came up once. The rearrangement links TRBV10-3 to TRBJ1-2, with D maybe TRBD1 (5 bases). The CDR3 spans 12 residues. CDR1 is ENHRY, CDR2 SYGVKD, per germline. V dropped 9 bases and J dropped 4 bases, with 12 bases sitting between them. The CDR3 is CAMGDQGYGYTF. As DNA, the CDR3 is TGTGCCATGGGGGACCAAGGCTATGGCTACACCTTC.

The chain employs TRBV4-1 and TRBJ2-1; 10 nucleotides agree with TRBD1. The CDR3 totals 14 residues. V lost 3 bases to trimming and J lost 14 bases; unmatched junction nucleotides: 10. Germline V lookup: CDR1 MGHRA, CDR2 YSYEKL. The CDR3 DNA is TGCGCCAGCAGCCAGGAAGACAGGGGGCTGAGCGAGTTCTTC. Protein product: CASSQEDRGLSEFF.

The genes are TRBV19 and TRBJ2-7; possibly TRBD1 or TRBD2 for D (8 bases each). Germline assignment: CDR1 LNHDA and CDR2 SQIVND (reference sequence). The CDR3 runs to 20 residues. The V gene lost 3 bases and the J gene lost 2 bases, with 29 bases spanning the gap. The CDR3 nucleotides read TGTGCCAGTAGTATTCGTCCCGGGACAGGTTTCGGACTAGCAGCCTACGAGCAGTACTTC. Residues: CASSIRPGTGFGLAAYEQYF.

The chain employs TRBV5-6 and TRBJ1-3; D call uncertain. This CDR3 comprises 16 residues. Germline lookup yields CDR1 SGHDT and CDR2 YYEEEE. V shed 0 bases and J shed 0 bases, with 10 bases lying between them. For the CDR3, the DNA is TGTGCCAGCAGCTTGGGCTCGGTGTACTCTGGAAACACCATATATTTT. Translated: CASSLGSVYSGNTIYF.

This clone was recorded a few times. The chain combines TRBV2 with TRBJ2-2, with D possibly TRBD1 on 5 matching bases. The CDR3 spans 14 residues. Germline V gene lookup returns CDR1 SNHLY and CDR2 FYNNEI. V lost 6 bases, J lost 1 base, and 9 bases lay in between. CDR3 in amino acids: CASSARGNTGELFF. Here the CDR3 DNA reads TGTGCCAGCAGCGCTAGGGGGAACACCGGGGAGCTGTTTTTT.

This clone was observed a single time. The rearrangement links TRBV27 to TRBJ1-3; 9 bases are a match to TRBD1. The CDR3 extends over 15 amino acids. The V gene end was trimmed by 5 bases and the J gene end by 1 base; junction bases not matched to a gene: 3. Per the germline V gene, CDR1 is MNHEY and CDR2 is SMNVEV (reference sequence). This CDR3 is CASSIDRGSGNTIYF. DNA of the CDR3: TGTGCCAGCAGTATCGACAGGGGGTCTGGAAACACCATATATTTT.

A word on this clone: One junction end disagrees with the germline gene, perhaps due to a read error. Other DNA sequences in the sample encode the same CDR3. V gene TRBV7-2 combines with J gene TRBJ2-7, with 12 bases lining up with TRBD2. Germline V gene sequence: CDR1 SGHTA, CDR2 FQGNSA. The CDR3 is 13 residues long. CDR3 in amino acids: CASSLAGGYEQYF. The CDR3 nucleotides are TGTGCCAGCAGCCTAGCGGGGGGGTACGAGCAGTACTTC.

In nucleotides, the CDR3 is TGTGCCAGCAGTGAAGGAGGGATTACAGGGTACAATCAGCCCCAGCATTTT. It is translated as CASSEGGITGYNQPQHF. The chain employs TRBV2 and TRBJ1-5, with D maybe TRBD1 (6 bases). The V end was cut by 1 base, the J end by 3 bases, with 16 bases between. The germline V gene has CDR1 SNHLY and CDR2 FYNNEI. The CDR3 spans 17 residues.

As regards this clone: Other DNA sequences in this specimen translate into the identical CDR3. The chain carries TRBV7-8 and TRBJ1-5; a weak D match, TRBD1 (6 bases). The CDR3 contains 14 residues. Trimming removed 0 bases from V and 5 bases from J, with 8 bases in between. Germline CDR1 and CDR2: SGHVS and FQNEAQ. The CDR3 loop is CASSLAQGDQPQHF. The CDR3 nucleotides are TGTGCCAGCAGCTTAGCACAGGGCGATCAGCCCCAGCATTTT.

The rearrangement links TRBV5-4 to TRBJ2-2, with D unclear. V was cut by 0 bases and J by 4 bases, with 10 bases left in between. The CDR3 consists of 15 residues. Germline assignment: CDR1 SGHNT and CDR2 YYREEE (reference sequence). The CDR3 is CASSLGGSRTGELFF. For the CDR3, the DNA is TGTGCCAGCAGCTTGGGTGGCAGCCGCACCGGGGAGCTGTTTTTT.

The chain recombines TRBV7-2 with TRBJ2-3, with 7 bases aligning to TRBD1. CDR3 length: 14 residues. V was clipped by 5 bases and J by 0 bases; unmatched bases: 2. Germline loops: CDR1 SGHTA, CDR2 FQGNSA. The CDR3 coding sequence is TGTGCCAGCAGCCCGGGACAGAGCACAGATACGCAGTATTTT. Protein sequence: CASSPGQSTDTQYF.

The chain employs TRBV21-1 and TRBJ2-5; the table's TRBD2 call for D was not verified on the DNA. TRBV21-1 is given as a pseudogene. This CDR3 comprises 19 residues. Here the CDR3 DNA reads TGTGCCAGCAGCAAAGGCCCAGCGGGAGGGTTTTTCGGTTATGAGACCCAGTACTTC. This encodes CASSKGPAGGFFGYETQYF.

This clone was seen only a few times. Written as DNA, the CDR3 is TGCGCCAGCAGCTTGGGGACTCAGGGGTTCAGTGGAAACACCATATATTTT. Amino acids: CASSLGTQGFSGNTIYF. The rearrangement uses TRBV5-1 and TRBJ1-3; possible D gene TRBD1, 6 bases. The germline CDR1 and CDR2 sequences are SGHRS and YFSETQ. The CDR3 totals 17 residues. V shed 0 bases and J shed 3 bases, with 16 bases lying between them.

This clone has a single count. This chain joins TRBV11-3 and TRBJ2-3; D is uncertain. The CDR3 consists of 11 residues. V lost 6 bases and J lost 2, with 3 bases in between. CDR1 and CDR2 from the germline V gene are SGHNT and YENEEA. This chain's CDR3 is CASSLTDTQYF. The CDR3, as DNA: TGTGCCAGCAGTCTCACAGATACGCAGTATTTT.

CDR3 DNA: TGTGCCAGCAGCAACAATCAGCCCGGGACGGTACAATTTGAGCAGTTCTTC. Its protein is CASSNNQPGTVQFEQFF. The rearrangement joins TRBV21-1 to TRBJ2-1. TRBV21-1 is a recognized pseudogene. The CDR3 covers 17 residues.

The rearrangement uses TRBV7-3 and TRBJ2-1; D may match TRBD1 or TRBD2 (5 bases each). The CDR3 is made up of 15 amino acids. From germline, CDR1 is SGHTA and CDR2 FQGTGA. V lost 3 bases and J 8 bases, leaving 17 bases between the germline ends. The CDR3 loop reads CASSFSGLGRDEQFF. Here the CDR3 DNA reads TGTGCCAGCAGCTTCTCTGGACTGGGCAGGGATGAGCAGTTCTTC.

This clone was seen once. The junction departs from the called germline gene at one end, perhaps through a read error. This chain connects TRBV6-5 to TRBJ2-7, with a tentative D call TRBD2 (6 bases). Germline loops: CDR1 MNHEY, CDR2 SVGAGI. The CDR3 is 13 amino acids. In DNA, the CDR3 is TGCGCCAGCAGCGGTGGACTACGGGGTGAGCAGTACTTC. Amino acids: CASSGGLRGEQYF.

The chain carries TRBV7-9 and TRBJ2-3; D gene unclear. The ends were cut back, 1 base at V and 2 bases at J, with 16 bases in the middle. The CDR3 is 17 amino acids. Germline-derived CDR1 and CDR2 are SEHNR and FQNEAQ (reference sequence). The DNA for the CDR3 is TGTGCCAGCAGCTTAGGAATATCTCAGCGCCACACAGATACGCAGTATTTT. Translated: CASSLGISQRHTDTQYF.

The chain links TRBV30 to TRBJ2-5; no clear D gene. CDR1 is GTSNPN and CDR2 is SVGIG in the germline V gene (reference sequence). This CDR3 has 13 amino acids. V dropped 3 bases and J dropped 5 bases, with 13 bases sitting between them. CDR3 sequence: CAWSPYRVETQYF. Written as DNA, the CDR3 is TGTGCCTGGAGCCCCTATCGGGTGGAGACCCAGTACTTC.